This is a list of T cell receptor beta chains from one sample in a study of cytomegalovirus exposure and HLA in healthy donors. Sequencing used immunoSEQ multiplex PCR; TCRdb keeps in-frame clones, though not all of them. The sample holds under 150,000 clones, 81% seen once. The sample taken for sequencing was PBMCs. These receptors were obtained from a woman between 40 and 55 years old in good health and CMV-seropositive. Each CDR3 is given with its conserved first and last residue. The order of the fields is J gene, D gene, clone size, V gene, CDR3 DNA, CDR3 protein. D genes are given only for firm matches. Part of the rows lack a size; the others show once, few, many or a class for expanded clones.

>TRBJ2-1|NA|once|TRBV27
TGTGCCAGCAGTTTCGGTAGCGATGAGCAGTTCTTC
CASSFGSDEQFF
>TRBJ1-2|NA|NA|TRBV4-3
TGCGCCAGCAGCCAAGATAGTCCAGGAATCTATGGCTACACCTTC
CASSQDSPGIYGYTF
>TRBJ2-7|NA|NA|TRBV6-1
TGTGCCAGCAGTGCCGGGACAACTACCTACGAGCAGTACTTC
CASSAGTTTYEQYF
>TRBJ2-3|NA|NA|TRBV4-3
TGCGCCAGCAGCCAAGAGGGGGGCGGGAGTTCGGTAGATACGCAGTATTTT
CASSQEGGGSSVDTQYF
>TRBJ2-5|NA|few|TRBV18
TGTGCCAGCTCACCGGGAAGGACAGAAGAGACCCAGTACTTC
CASSPGRTEETQYF
>TRBJ1-2|NA|NA|TRBV18
TGTGCCAGCTCGTCCTCCGGGAGCCCTAACTATGGCTACACCTTC
CASSSSGSPNYGYTF
>TRBJ1-1|NA|NA|TRBV2
TGTGCCAGCAGTGAAGCGGCCGAGGAGGATGAAGCTTTCTTT
CASSEAAEEDEAFF
>TRBJ1-2|NA|NA|TRBV6-6
TGTGCCAGCAGTCCAGACATCTATGGCTACACCTTC
CASSPDIYGYTF
>TRBJ2-7|TRBD1|NA|TRBV28
TGTGCCAGCAGTCTTGGTCCCTGGGACAGTGATTACGAGCAGTACTTC
CASSLGPWDSDYEQYF
>TRBJ2-5|NA|NA|TRBV29-1
TGCAGCGTCGACGACCAGGGGTTTACAGAGGCCCAGTACTTC
CSVDDQGFTEAQYF
>TRBJ2-7|TRBD2|NA|TRBV7-9
TGTGCCAGCAGCTTATCGGGGGGGGAGCAGTACTTC
CASSLSGGEQYF
>TRBJ2-3|NA|NA|TRBV27
TGTGCCAGCAGTCCGTTAGCAGATACGCAGTATTTT
CASSPLADTQYF
>TRBJ1-5|TRBD1|NA|TRBV7-2
TGTGCCAGCAGTCAGGGGGCGGATCAGCCCCAGCATTTT
CASSQGADQPQHF
>TRBJ1-5|NA|NA|TRBV19
TGTGCCAGTAGTAGAAACAGGGATTTCGATCAGCCCCAGCATTTT
CASSRNRDFDQPQHF
>TRBJ2-5|NA|many|TRBV2
TGTGCCAGCAGTTTGCAGGGCTCAGGGGAGACCCAGTACTTC
CASSLQGSGETQYF
>TRBJ2-6|NA|few|TRBV6-1
TGTGCCAGCAGTGACCCCGGCGGGGGCTTCGGGGCCAACGTCCTGACTTTC
CASSDPGGGFGANVLTF
>TRBJ2-7|NA|NA|TRBV6-1
TGTGCCAGCAAGGGGTTAAGCTCCTACGAGCAGTACTTC
CASKGLSSYEQYF
>TRBJ2-5|NA|NA|TRBV30
TGTGCCTGGATCTTCCTCGTCCTATCCGGGACCCAGTACTTC
CAWIFLVLSGTQYF
>TRBJ1-4|TRBD1|NA|TRBV5-4
TGTGCCAGCAGCCTCCGGGACAGCAGGGAAAAACTGTTTTTT
CASSLRDSREKLFF
>TRBJ2-7|TRBD2|NA|TRBV7-3
TGTGCCAGCAGCTTCGGACTAGCGCACGAGCAGTACTTC
CASSFGLAHEQYF
>TRBJ2-6|NA|NA|TRBV9
TGTGCCAGCAGCCCGAGGTTACACTCTGGGGCCAACGTCCTGACTTTC
CASSPRLHSGANVLTF
>TRBJ1-2|TRBD1|NA|TRBV7-9
TGTGCCAGCAGCTTAGGGACAGGGATCTATGGCTACACCTTC
CASSLGTGIYGYTF
>TRBJ2-5|NA|NA|TRBV20-1
TGCAGTGCTAATGAGTGGACCCAGTACTTC
CSANEWTQYF
>TRBJ1-2|NA|NA|TRBV7-9
TGTGCCAGCAGCTTAGCGAGCGACTGGCATGGCTACACCTTC
CASSLASDWHGYTF
>TRBJ2-2|NA|NA|TRBV7-8
TGTGCCAGCAGCCCGCAGGGTGGCGGGGAGCTGTTTTTT
CASSPQGGGELFF
>TRBJ2-7|NA|NA|TRBV9
TGTGCCAGCAGCCCCACCCTGACAGGAGAATTCGAGCAGTACTTC
CASSPTLTGEFEQYF
>TRBJ1-4|TRBD1|once|TRBV30
TGTGCCCGAGCAAACAGGGGGCGCGGCCGAACTGAAAAACTGTTTTTT
CARANRGRGRTEKLFF
>TRBJ1-2|NA|NA|TRBV12-5
TGTGCTAGTGGTTTGGTACTCGGACAGCGTAACTATGGCTACACCTTC
CASGLVLGQRNYGYTF
>TRBJ1-6|NA|once|TRBV28
TGTGCCAGCAAACCCCGGGGGGGGGACGGGCGTTCACCCCTCCACTTT
CASKPRGGDGRSPLHF
>TRBJ1-4|NA|NA|TRBV28
TGTGCGCTAGGGGGTTCAACTAATGAAAAACTGTTTTTT
CALGGSTNEKLFF
>TRBJ1-2|TRBD1|few|TRBV7-2
TGTGCCAGCAGCCCAGGGGGGACCGCTAACTATGGCTACACCTTC
CASSPGGTANYGYTF
>TRBJ1-2|TRBD1|NA|TRBV28
TGTGCCAGCAGTTTAGTCAGGACAGGGTACAGTAACTATGGCTACACCTTC
CASSLVRTGYSNYGYTF